This T cell receptor beta chain was sequenced during a study of T cell changes during pregnancy in multiple sclerosis. Trimming shortened V by 3 bases and J by 7 bases, and 10 bases separated the two germline ends. Germline assignment: CDR1 GTSNPN and CDR2 SVGIG (reference sequence). The CDR3 has 13 residues. The method was immunoSEQ multiplex PCR; TCRdb's version includes in-frame clones alone and lacks a portion of them. Among roughly 43,000 clones listed, around 93% were seen once. The input for sequencing was CD4+ T cells from peripheral blood mononuclear cells, taken in the third trimester of pregnancy. The J gene is TRBJ1-6, the V gene TRBV30, with D maybe TRBD1 (5 bases). The sequence was collected from a female donor with multiple sclerosis, enrolled in a pregnancy study. The CDR3 DNA sequence: TGTGCCTGGAGGGGGCAGGTAAATTCACCCCTCCACTTT. It specifies CAWRGQVNSPLHF.